This T cell receptor beta chain derives from a study of beta chain features in type 1 diabetes. The isolated RNA, all of it, was reverse transcribed, so expressed TCRB transcripts were what got sequenced. Data came from immunoSEQ multiplex PCR; TCRdb stores just in-frame clones and leaves some out. The table has 55,000 to 85,000 clones, almost 50% seen once; the top ten hold roughly 0.7%. This CDR3 region has 20 residues. Trimming removed 2 bases from V and 2 bases from J; junction bases left unmatched: 19. CDR1 SGHRS and CDR2 YFSETQ come from the germline V gene. Points on this clone: Its antigen is not known.

Study outcomes and limitations: The study found moderately but significantly shorter TCRB CDR3s in all four CD4+ subsets of Type 1 diabetes patients.

Sequencing was done on a sample of central memory CD4+ T cells from blood. This TCR came from a man younger than 45 with type 1 diabetes. V is TRBV5-1 and J is TRBJ2-7; TRBD1 matches at 10 bases. The CDR3 DNA is TGCGCCAGCAGCTTTCAGATTACCGGGACAGGGGAAGGTGGGGCCTACGAGCAGTACTTC. Protein product: CASSFQITGTGEGGAYEQYF.